This TCR beta chain was recorded in a study of blood T cell repertoires in COVID-19. Here immunoSEQ multiplex PCR was the method, and the copy in TCRdb shows in-frame clones only, minus some. The sample gives roughly 200,000 clones, 80% to 90% of which show up once; 20% is in the top ten. The TCR originated in a human donor in a cohort sampled during active COVID-19. Sequenced input: peripheral blood.

The CDR3 reads CASSRLNEQFF. The CDR3 DNA is TGTGCCAGCAGCCGACTCAATGAGCAGTTCTTC. J is TRBJ2-1 and V is TRBV6-5; D remains ambiguous. The CDR3 length is 11 residues. Trimming removed 6 bases at V and 6 bases at J, with 6 bases between. CDR1 and CDR2 (germline): MNHEY, SVGAGI.